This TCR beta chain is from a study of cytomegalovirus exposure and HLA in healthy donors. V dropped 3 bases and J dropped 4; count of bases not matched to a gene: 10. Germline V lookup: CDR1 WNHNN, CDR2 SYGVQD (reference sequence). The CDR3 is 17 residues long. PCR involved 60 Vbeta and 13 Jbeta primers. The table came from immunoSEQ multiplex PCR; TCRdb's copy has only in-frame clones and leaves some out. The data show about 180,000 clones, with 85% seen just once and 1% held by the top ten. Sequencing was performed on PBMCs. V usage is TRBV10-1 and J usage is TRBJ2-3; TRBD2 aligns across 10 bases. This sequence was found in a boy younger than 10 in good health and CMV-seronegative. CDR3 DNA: TGCGCCAGCAGTGAAGGGCCTAGCGGGAGCAGTCCAGATACGCAGTATTTT. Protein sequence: CASSEGPSGSSPDTQYF.